This entry features one T cell receptor beta chain sequence. The protocol was immunoSEQ multiplex PCR, while the TCRdb copy is restricted to in-frame clones and leaves out a portion. Among roughly 130,000 clones, 88% were seen once, and the ten largest hold almost 6%. The time point was: blood 2 weeks post-SBRT. Treatment given: 15 Gy SBRT to primary tumor, nephrectomy 4 weeks later. This specimen comes from a study of radiation and T cells in renal cell carcinoma. Germline CDR1 and CDR2: MGHRA and YSYEKL. The length of the CDR3 is 15 residues. Trimming took 1 base from V and 4 from J; bases not matched to a gene: 5.

The chain is built from TRBV4-1 and TRBJ2-5; 8 bases align to TRBD1. This receptor was identified in a woman aged 70-85 years with renal cell carcinoma. The source was blood, collected from a patient whose treatment included radiotherapy and nephrectomy. The CDR3 coding sequence is TGCGCCAGCAGCCAAGGACAGGGGCTGGGAGAGACCCAGTACTTC. This codes for CASSQGQGLGETQYF.